This T cell receptor (beta chain) came from a study of identical twins. Regarding the study as a whole: Out-of-frame alpha sequences common to twins were enriched for low generation probability.

V was pared by 2 bases and J by 7 bases, with 15 bases between. This CDR3 region has 15 residues. This clonotype has a count of ten or more. Its antigen is undetermined. TCRdb independently ran MiXCR on the 5' RACE reads; one entry per CDR3 protein. The repertoire includes 400,000 to 550,000 distinct CDR3 sequences, 20% to 30% of them detected once, and around 3% sits in the top ten. The same sample was also studied in work on T cells expressing NK-cell markers. That report notes: The use of an anti-gamma-delta TCR antibody, which was added in several experiments, restricted sorting to T cells expressing alpha-beta TCR.

Sequenced material: CD4+ T cells sorted from blood. The chain recombines TRBV12-3 or TRBV12-4 with TRBJ1-5, with D unresolved. The TCR comes from a woman under 30 in good health. This CDR3 is CASSLYGQGRQPQHF. CDR3 sequence (DNA): TGTGCCAGCAGTTTATACGGCCAAGGGCGGCAGCCCCAGCATTTT.